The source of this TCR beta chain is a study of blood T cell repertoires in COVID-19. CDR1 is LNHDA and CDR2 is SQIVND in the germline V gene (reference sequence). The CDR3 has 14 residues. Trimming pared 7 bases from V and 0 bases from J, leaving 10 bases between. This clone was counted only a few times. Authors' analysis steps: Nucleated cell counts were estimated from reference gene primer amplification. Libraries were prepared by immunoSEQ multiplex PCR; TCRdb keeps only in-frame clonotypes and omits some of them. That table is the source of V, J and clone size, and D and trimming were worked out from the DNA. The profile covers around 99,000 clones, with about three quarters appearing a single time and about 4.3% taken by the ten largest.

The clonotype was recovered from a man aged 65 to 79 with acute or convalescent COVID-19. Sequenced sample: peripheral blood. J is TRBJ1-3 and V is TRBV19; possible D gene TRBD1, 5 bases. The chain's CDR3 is CASIGTLSGNTIYF. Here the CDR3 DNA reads TGTGCCAGTATTGGGACTCTCTCTGGAAACACCATATATTTT.